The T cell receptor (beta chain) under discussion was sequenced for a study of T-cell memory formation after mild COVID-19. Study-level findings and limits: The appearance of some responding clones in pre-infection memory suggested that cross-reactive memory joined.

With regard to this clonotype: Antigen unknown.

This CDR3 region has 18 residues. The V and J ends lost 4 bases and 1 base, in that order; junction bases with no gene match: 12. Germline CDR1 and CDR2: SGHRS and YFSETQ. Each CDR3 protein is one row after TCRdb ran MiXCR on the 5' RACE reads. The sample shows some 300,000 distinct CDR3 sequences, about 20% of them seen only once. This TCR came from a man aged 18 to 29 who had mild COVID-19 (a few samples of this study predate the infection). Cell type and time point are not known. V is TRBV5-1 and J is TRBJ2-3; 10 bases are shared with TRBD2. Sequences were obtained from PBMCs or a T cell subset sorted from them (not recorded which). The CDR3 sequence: CASSVVSGGGRGTDTQYF. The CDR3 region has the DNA TGCGCCAGCAGCGTGGTCAGCGGGGGGGGGCGCGGCACAGATACGCAGTATTTT.